The source of this TCR beta chain is a study of cytomegalovirus exposure and HLA in healthy donors. Remarks on this clone: Its specificity is unknown.

Whole-study results and caveats: Cytomegalovirus association was listed for 170 or so TCR beta chains. Association of a missense DCLRE1C variant with TCR beta V- and J-gene trimming was reported in a later analysis.

The PCR had 60 Vbeta and 13 Jbeta primers. Only in-frame clones appear in the TCRdb table, and some are missing; sequencing was by immunoSEQ multiplex PCR. This sample yields roughly 78,000 clones, of which 60% to 75% are seen a single time; about 22% belongs to the top ten. The CDR3 is 14 residues long. Germline V gene lookup returns CDR1 KGHSH and CDR2 LQKENI. V lost 2 bases, J lost 4 bases, and 11 bases lay in between. V is TRBV18 and J is TRBJ1-1; weak D call: TRBD1 (5 bases). Sequenced material: PBMCs. The TCR sequence derives from a man aged 35-49 years in good health and CMV-seropositive. The CDR3 loop reads CASSPTGGSTEAFF. CDR3 nucleotide sequence: TGTGCCAGCTCACCAACGGGGGGGTCCACTGAAGCTTTCTTT. Full variable domain (outside the CDR3, taken from reference TRBV18 and TRBJ1-1): NAGVMQNPRHLVRRRGQEARLRCSPMKGHSHVYWYRQLPEEGLKFMVYLQKENIIDESGMPKERFSAEFPKEGPSILRIQQVVRGDSAAYFCASSPTGGSTEAFFGQGTRLTVV.